The rows below give T cell receptor beta chains drawn from one sample of a study of cytomegalovirus exposure and HLA in healthy donors. Sequencing used immunoSEQ multiplex PCR; TCRdb keeps in-frame clones, though not all of them. The profile shows 130,000 to 150,000 clones, 60% to 80% of them singletons. What was sequenced was PBMCs. The source of these receptors is a male donor in good health and CMV-seronegative. Both conserved end residues are part of each CDR3. The order of the fields is CDR3 protein, CDR3 DNA, D gene, clone size, J gene, V gene. D genes are given only for firm matches. Size is stated for part of the rows, as once, few or many counts, or as a class when the clone is expanded.

CAWRLGGRNTEAFF TGTGCCTGGAGGCTAGGAGGGCGGAACACTGAAGCTTTCTTT - - TRBJ1-1 TRBV30
CASSRGNQPQHF TGTGCCAGCAGTCGAGGCAATCAGCCCCAGCATTTT - - TRBJ1-5 TRBV11-2
CASSRGGLAGHYEQFF TGTGCCAGCAGCCGTGGGGGGCTAGCGGGTCACTATGAGCAGTTCTTC TRBD2 - TRBJ2-1 TRBV7-2
CASSTWRGTGGYEQYF TGCGCCAGCAGCACATGGAGGGGGACAGGGGGCTACGAGCAGTACTTC TRBD1 - TRBJ2-7 TRBV5-1
CASSSPRDTLAKNIQYF TGTGCCAGCAGCTCCCCTCGGGACACACTAGCCAAAAACATTCAGTACTTC - - TRBJ2-4 TRBV5-6
CSSSPAGQPNYGYTF TGTTCCAGCAGCCCCGCCGGACAGCCAAACTATGGCTACACCTTC - - TRBJ1-2 TRBV7-9
CASSGLLISSTDTQYF TGTGCCAGCAGCGGACTTCTTATCTCTAGCACAGATACGCAGTATTTT - once TRBJ2-3 TRBV9
CATSRTGQGEQYF TGTGCCACCAGCAGGACAGGGCAAGGAGAGCAGTACTTC TRBD1 - TRBJ2-7 TRBV15
CASSLGQGTNEKLFF TGCGCCAGCAGCTTGGGGCAGGGCACTAATGAAAAACTGTTTTTT - - TRBJ1-4 TRBV5-1
CSARSSWYF TGCAGTGCTAGGAGCTCGTGGTACTTC - few TRBJ2-7 TRBV20-1
CSVAPGNTEAFF TGCAGCGTTGCTCCCGGGAACACTGAAGCTTTCTTT - - TRBJ1-1 TRBV29-1